This T cell receptor (beta chain) was profiled in a study of T cells in Graves' hyperthyroidism and ophthalmopathy. A lack of ophthalmopathy progression within 18 months defined stable Graves' hyperthyroidism. Subjects aged 18 to 65 presented with newly diagnosed hyperthyroidism of less than 2 months' duration. The study based diagnoses on clinical symptoms, serum thyroxine and TRAb, thyroid ultrasound and orbital computed tomography. This clonotype was counted many times. It was RNA transcripts that yielded the amplified TCR beta CDR3 regions. With the HTBI primer set, the TCR CDR3 went through a first round of RT-PCR. MiXCR was run by TCRdb on the multiplex PCR reads, yielding one entry per CDR3 protein. Of hundreds of thousands of distinct CDR3 sequences listed, under 15% are singletons. This CDR3 spans 14 amino acids. Germline values: CDR1 SGHRS, CDR2 YFSETQ. The V end lost 5 bases, the J end lost 1 base, and 13 bases lay between the germline ends.

The sequenced sample was blood. This TCR derives from a young woman with Graves' hyperthyroidism. J is TRBJ2-7 and V is TRBV5-1; a possible D gene is TRBD1 (5 bases). Here the CDR3 DNA reads TGCGCCAGCAGAAGGGGTACCTATTCCTACGAGCAGTACTTC. It codes for CASRRGTYSYEQYF. The whole variable domain, filled in from reference TRBV5-1 and TRBJ2-7, reads KAGVTQTPRYLIKTRGQQVTLSCSPISGHRSVSWYQQTPGQGLQFLFEYFSETQRNKGNFPGRFSGRQFSNSRSEMNVSTLELGDSALYLCASRRGTYSYEQYFGPGTRLTVT.